This T cell receptor (beta chain) was captured in a study of cytomegalovirus exposure and HLA in healthy donors. About the research overall: In an earlier analysis, around 100 million unique TCR beta sequences were found from some 180 million T cells.

The sample holds one count of this clone. The antigen is not known. Use of 60 Vbeta and 13 Jbeta primers characterized the PCR. As processed by the authors: Per a later analysis, the number of unique TCR beta chains was roughly 87 million, of which about 11 million were shared. Sequenced by immunoSEQ multiplex PCR; TCRdb stores in-frame clones only, minus some. V, J and clone size were drawn from that table, and D and trimming were deduced from the DNA. The sample yields some 160,000 clones, over 70% seen once. With V trimmed by 2 bases and J by 7 bases, 3 bases remained unmatched. Looked up from germline, CDR1 is SGHDT and CDR2 is YYEEEE. The length of the CDR3 is 15 residues. Study results and caveats: In an earlier analysis, in some 600 donors, most V segments appeared productive either ~87% or ~30% of the time. As was reported, the classifier diagnosed cytomegalovirus status with high specificity and sensitivity.

The chain employs TRBV5-6 and TRBJ2-2; 12 bases map to TRBD1. The clonotype comes from a man in his forties in good health and CMV-seronegative. The sequenced material came from PBMCs. CDR3: CASSFRDRGRGELFF. In DNA, the CDR3 is TGTGCCAGCAGCTTCCGGGACAGGGGGCGCGGGGAGCTGTTTTTT.